This T cell receptor beta chain appears in the sequencing data of a study of T cell responses to AZD1222 COVID-19 vaccine. Germline V gene sequence: CDR1 LGHNA, CDR2 YNFKEQ. The CDR3 has 15 amino acids. Trimming left V 4 bases short and J 8 bases short, with 18 bases between. Assay: immunoSEQ multiplex PCR; the TCRdb copy retains only in-frame clones and omits some. The sample lists roughly 120,000 clones; 90% to 95% were seen once. The source is an adult in good health. This chain joins TRBV4-2 and TRBJ2-1; D is perhaps TRBD1 (6 bases). The specimen comprised peripheral blood, sampled on day 0 of AZD1222 vaccination. This chain's CDR3 is CASSPTGTQSDEQFF. The CDR3 coding sequence is TGTGCCAGCAGCCCCACCGGGACACAGAGCGATGAGCAGTTCTTC.